This T cell receptor beta chain came from a study of T cell repertoires in cytomegalovirus infection. With 5 bases removed from V and 6 bases from J, the gap between germline ends came to 6 bases. Germline V lookup: CDR1 MNHEY, CDR2 SVGEGT. The CDR3 is made up of 11 amino acids. MiXCR, applied by TCRdb to the reads, yields one record per CDR3 protein. The table records approximately 250,000 distinct CDR3 sequences, 6% to 8% of them present only once. This clonotype was seen ten or more times. The chain recombines TRBV6-2 or TRBV6-3 with TRBJ2-3; D is unclear. The TCR originated in a human donor in good health (CMV status not recorded). Some clones in this sample may be carry-over from other donors' samples. The specimen sequenced was PBMCs. CDR3 sequence (DNA): TGTGCCAGCAGTAAAGAGGATACGCAGTATTTT. Translation gives CASSKEDTQYF.